A single T cell receptor (beta chain) is shown here with its context. Its matching antigen is unknown. These data belong to a study of Ad26.COV2.S vaccination and SARS-CoV-2 variants. Study-level findings and limits: The TCR breadth and depth analyses may have understated or missed part of the total T cell responses.

The CDR3 has 13 amino acids. Germline lookup yields CDR1 MNHEY and CDR2 SVGAGI. The ends were cut back, 7 bases at V and 6 bases at J, with 12 bases in the middle. Data came from immunoSEQ multiplex PCR; TCRdb stores just in-frame clones and leaves some out. The sample lists 500,000 or so clones, roughly nine tenths seen once, with over 2% in the top ten. Treatment: some 20 received Ad26.COV2.S at low or high dose, single or two shots; several received placebo; per-sample allocation not given. Sampling occurred on day 63 after the first vaccine or placebo injection. The study used a vaccine consisting of an Ad26 vector that expressed Wuhan-strain SARS-CoV-2 spike.

The specimen comprised peripheral blood, sampled in a trial of Ad26.COV2.S vaccine versus placebo. This clonotype was sampled from a person aged 18-60 years who received the Ad26.COV2.S COVID-19 vaccine or a placebo. This rearrangement joins TRBV6-5 to TRBJ2-2; perhaps TRBD2 as D (5 bases). CDR3 coding DNA: TGTGCCAGCACAGGCGGGTTCCCCGGGGAGCTGTTTTTT. The encoded protein is CASTGGFPGELFF.